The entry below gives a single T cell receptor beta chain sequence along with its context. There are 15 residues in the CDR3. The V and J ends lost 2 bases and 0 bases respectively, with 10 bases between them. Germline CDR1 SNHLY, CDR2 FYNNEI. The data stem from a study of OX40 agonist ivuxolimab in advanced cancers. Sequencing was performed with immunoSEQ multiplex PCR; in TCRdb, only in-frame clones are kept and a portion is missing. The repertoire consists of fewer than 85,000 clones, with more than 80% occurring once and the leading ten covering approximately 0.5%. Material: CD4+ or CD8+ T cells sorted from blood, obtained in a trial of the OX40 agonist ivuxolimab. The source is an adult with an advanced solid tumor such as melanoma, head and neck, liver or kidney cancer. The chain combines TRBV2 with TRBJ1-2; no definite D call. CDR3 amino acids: CASSENGLSNYGYTF. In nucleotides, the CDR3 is TGTGCCAGCAGTGAAAACGGACTCTCTAACTATGGCTACACCTTC.